Presented here are 10 T cell receptor beta chains from one specimen sequenced in a study of T cells in Graves' hyperthyroidism and ophthalmopathy. It was RNA transcripts that yielded the amplified TCR beta CDR3 regions. RT-PCR in the first round (using the HTBI primer set) targeted the TCR CDR3. TCRdb fed the multiplex PCR reads into MiXCR, producing one record per CDR3 protein. The sample lists 85,000 to 110,000 distinct CDR3 sequences, over 45% occurring once. Material for sequencing was blood. The receptors here all came from a man in his forties or fifties with Graves' hyperthyroidism.

This clonotype came up many times. V and J are TRBV28 and TRBJ2-7; D perhaps matches TRBD1 (6 bases). V lost 8 bases to trimming and J lost 3 bases, with 14 bases between them. Germline V lookup: CDR1 MDHEN, CDR2 SYDVKM. The length of the CDR3 is 13 residues. The CDR3 loop is CASGHRAGYEQYF. The CDR3 DNA reads TGTGCCAGCGGCCACAGGGCAGGCTACGAGCAGTACTTC.

This clonotype was seen at least ten times. The chain has TRBV24-1 and TRBJ1-6; TRBD1 matches 10 bases. CDR1 is KGHDR and CDR2 is SFDVKD in the germline V gene. After removal of 4 bases from V and 19 bases from J, the junction contained 24 bases not matched to a gene. The CDR3 runs 18 residues. CDR3 coding DNA: TGTGCCACCAGTGACGAATTCCGACAGGGGGCGCGGATAGGTTCATTGCACTTT. Amino acids: CATSDEFRQGARIGSLHF.

J is TRBJ1-1 and V is TRBV28, with TRBD1 as a possible D gene (5 bases). CDR3 length: 15 amino acids. Germline CDR1 is MDHEN and CDR2 is SYDVKM. The V and J ends lost 2 bases and 1 base respectively, with 11 bases between them. This CDR3 reads CASSLQGRANTEAFF. The CDR3 bases are TGTGCCAGCAGTTTACAGGGTAGAGCGAACACTGAAGCTTTCTTT.

The CDR3 loop reads CASSPETGGNQPQHF. In DNA, the CDR3 is TGTGCCAGCTCACCGGAGACAGGGGGCAATCAGCCCCAGCATTTT. V is TRBV18 and J is TRBJ1-5; 8 positions match TRBD1. The CDR3 extends over 15 amino acids. Per the germline V gene, CDR1 is KGHSH and CDR2 is LQKENI. Trimming removed 3 bases from V and 2 bases from J; junction bases left unmatched: 3. Together with reference TRBV18 and TRBJ1-5, the CDR3 gives the full variable domain: NAGVMQNPRHLVRRRGQEARLRCSPMKGHSHVYWYRQLPEEGLKFMVYLQKENIIDESGMPKERFSAEFPKEGPSILRIQQVVRGDSAAYFCASSPETGGNQPQHFGDGTRLSIL.

The sample holds many counts of this clonotype. The CDR3, as DNA: TGTGCCAGTCGACGGGATACACAAATCTACGAGCAGTACTTC. This gives the protein CASRRDTQIYEQYF. V gene TRBV7-8 combines with J gene TRBJ2-7; D might be TRBD2 (5 bases). The CDR3 has 14 residues. Trimming removed 9 bases at V and 3 bases at J, with 18 bases between. Germline values: CDR1 SGHVS, CDR2 FQNEAQ.

Points on this clonotype: Germline and junction disagree at one end, which may indicate a read error. The chain uses TRBV7-9 and TRBJ1-2, with 8 nucleotides matching TRBD1. Per the germline V gene, CDR1 is SEHNR and CDR2 is FQNEAQ (reference sequence). The CDR3 is 15 residues long. The CDR3 loop reads CASTDWQGANYGYTF. The CDR3 DNA sequence: TGTGCCAGCACCGACTGGCAGGGGGCTAACTATGGCTACACCTTT. Full variable domain (rest looked up from reference TRBV7-9 and TRBJ1-2): DTGVSQNPRHKITKRGQNVTFRCDPISEHNRLYWYRQTLGQGPEFLTYFQNEAQLEKSRLLSDRFSAERPKGSFSTLEIQRTEQGDSAMYLCASTDWQGANYGYTFGSGTRLTVV.

Regarding this clonotype: A much larger clonotype is one base distant, so this may be a read error. The chain employs TRBV28 and TRBJ2-5; D may be TRBD1 or TRBD2 (5 bases each). The CDR3 totals 15 residues. The germline V gene encodes CDR1 MDHEN and CDR2 SYDVKM. CDR3 residues: CASGLSTAAKETQYF. In DNA form, the CDR3 reads TGTGCCAGCGGTTTATCGACAGCGGCAAAAGAGACCCAGTACTTC.

The rearrangement links TRBV20-1 to TRBJ1-2; D uncertain. The CDR3 extends over 13 amino acids. Trimming pared 1 base from V and 0 bases from J, leaving 6 bases between. The V gene's germline CDR1 is DFQATT and CDR2 SNEGSKA (reference sequence). The CDR3 nucleotides are TGCAGTGCTAGAGCCCAGACTAACTATGGCTACACCTTC. Its protein is CSARAQTNYGYTF.

This clonotype has at least ten counts. The chain combines TRBV6-1 with TRBJ2-2; 7 bases agree with TRBD2. This CDR3 has 14 residues. The ends lost 8 bases at V and 5 bases at J; junction bases unmatched: 8. Germline V gene lookup returns CDR1 MNHNS and CDR2 SASEGT. The CDR3 coding sequence is TGTGCCAGCCCGACTAGCCTGGGTACCGGGGAGCTGTTTTTT. Translated: CASPTSLGTGELFF.

This clonotype was picked up many times. J is TRBJ2-3 and V is TRBV20-1, with no clear D. The germline V and J ends were trimmed by 5 bases and 4 bases, with 13 bases remaining between them. CDR3 length equals 13 residues. Germline values: CDR1 DFQATT, CDR2 SNEGSKA (reference sequence). The CDR3, as DNA: TGCAGTGCTCTGCCCCGGCACCCAGATACGCAGTATTTT. This encodes CSALPRHPDTQYF.